This TCR beta chain was sequenced during a study of radiation and T cells in renal cell carcinoma. On this clone itself: Its specificity is not known.

As for time point: baseline pretreatment blood. Stated treatment: 15 Gy SBRT to primary tumor, nephrectomy 4 weeks later. The patient's renal cell carcinoma had clear cell pathology. The protocol was immunoSEQ multiplex PCR, while the TCRdb copy is restricted to in-frame clones and leaves out a portion. The sample includes 140,000 or so clones, over 75% of them seen just once. Germline CDR1 and CDR2: LGHNT and FRNRAP. The germline V and J ends were trimmed by 4 bases and 5 bases, with 18 bases remaining between them. This CDR3 spans 15 amino acids. Study-wide points: Pretreatment tumor biopsies were lacking, so baseline clonotypes are unknown. In blood, top tumor clones expanded by 2 weeks, shrinking by 4.

This material consisted of blood, taken from a patient whose treatment included radiotherapy and nephrectomy. This clonotype originated in a woman in her fifties or sixties with renal cell carcinoma. The V and J genes are TRBV12-5 and TRBJ2-7; no reliable D call. CDR3 region: CASGSLGQPHHEQYF. CDR3 in DNA: TGTGCTAGTGGTTCCCTTGGGCAGCCGCACCACGAGCAGTACTTC.